A selection of T cell receptor beta chains follows, all from one sample in a study of Ad26.COV2.S vaccination and SARS-CoV-2 variants. Method: immunoSEQ multiplex PCR; TCRdb's copy keeps in-frame clones and lacks some. The data hold around 300,000 clones, with about nine tenths observed a single time. This sample comprised peripheral blood, obtained in a trial of Ad26.COV2.S vaccine versus placebo. The receptor set was obtained from a person between 18 and 65 years old who received the Ad26.COV2.S COVID-19 vaccine or a placebo. Each CDR3 is given with its conserved first and last residue. Fields, in order: clone size, D gene, V gene, J gene, CDR3 DNA, CDR3 protein. A D gene is named only where the DNA matches it firmly. Some rows have no size entry. The others give once, few or many, or a class for an expanded clone.

-,TRBD1,TRBV5-1,TRBJ2-7,TGCGCCAGCAGCTTGCAATCAGGGGGCGCATACGAGCAGTACTTC,CASSLQSGGAYEQYF
-,-,TRBV5-6,TRBJ1-5,TGTGCCAGCAGCGTCTACAATCAGCCCCAGCATTTT,CASSVYNQPQHF
-,TRBD1,TRBV6-6,TRBJ1-5,TGTGCCAGCAGAGACAGGGTATCCAATCAGCCCCAGCATTTT,CASRDRVSNQPQHF
-,-,TRBV27,TRBJ1-3,TGTGCCAGCAGTTTATCGAGGGGGGTAGGAAACACCATATATTTT,CASSLSRGVGNTIYF
-,-,TRBV2,TRBJ2-7,TGTGCCAGCAGTGAAGTCTATGGAAGAAAGGCCTACGAGCAGTACTTC,CASSEVYGRKAYEQYF
-,TRBD1,TRBV28,TRBJ1-2,TGTGCCAGCAGCTATACCGGGACAGGGGAGTCCATGCGTGGCTACACCTTC,CASSYTGTGESMRGYTF
-,-,TRBV9,TRBJ2-7,TGTGCCAGCAGCGTAGGCCCCACAAACTACGAGCAGTACTTC,CASSVGPTNYEQYF
-,-,TRBV28,TRBJ1-5,TGTGCCAGCAGCGACACAATAGATCAGCCCCAGCATTTT,CASSDTIDQPQHF
-,-,TRBV6-5,TRBJ1-5,TGTGCCAGCAGCCAGACGAGTAGCAATCAGCCCCAGCATTTT,CASSQTSSNQPQHF
once,TRBD1,TRBV7-9,TRBJ1-1,TGTGCCAGCAGCTCGTCGGGACAGGGCAACACTGAAGCTTTCTTT,CASSSSGQGNTEAFF
-,-,TRBV11-2,TRBJ1-2,TGTGCCAGCAGCTTGGGACCGACTAACTATGGCTACACCTTC,CASSLGPTNYGYTF
many,TRBD1,TRBV7-2,TRBJ1-1,TGTGCCAGCAGCTCTCCGCGACAGGGGAACACTGAAGCTTTCTTT,CASSSPRQGNTEAFF
-,TRBD1,TRBV3-1/TRBV3-2,TRBJ1-2,TGTGCCAGCAGTCAAACAGGGGGCGATGGCTACACCTTC,CASSQTGGDGYTF
-,TRBD1,TRBV6-4,TRBJ1-6,TGTGCCAGCCTTCCTTTTGAGATCCGGGACAGATTAGCACCCCTCCACTTT,CASLPFEIRDRLAPLHF
once,TRBD1,TRBV7-6,TRBJ2-2,TGTGCCAGCAGCTCCGACAGGGGGTACACCGGGGAGCTGTTTTTT,CASSSDRGYTGELFF
once,-,TRBV7-2,TRBJ1-5,TGTGCCAGCAGCTCTAACACAGGTTCCAATCAGCCCCAGCATTTT,CASSSNTGSNQPQHF
-,-,TRBV18,TRBJ1-6,TGTGCCAGCTCACCACCGAGGCAGGGGAGGAATTCACCCCTCCACTTT,CASSPPRQGRNSPLHF
-,TRBD1,TRBV5-1,TRBJ1-2,TGCGCCAGCAGCTTTGGGACAGATTTTAACTATGGCTACACCTTC,CASSFGTDFNYGYTF
-,-,TRBV7-3,TRBJ2-3,TGTGCCAGCAGCTCCTCCACCGGGGCAGATACGCAGTATTTT,CASSSSTGADTQYF
-,TRBD2,TRBV19,TRBJ2-1,TGTGCCAGTAGTATCCTAAGCGGGATCAATGAGCAGTTCTTC,CASSILSGINEQFF
-,-,TRBV4-3,TRBJ1-2,TGCGCCAGCAGCCAAGATATCCGGGTATCCCTACGTGGCTACACCTTC,CASSQDIRVSLRGYTF
once,-,TRBV14,TRBJ2-7,TGTGCCAGCAGCCAAGTTAACCTACGCGAGCAGTACTTC,CASSQVNLREQYF
-,-,TRBV29-1,TRBJ1-1,TGCAGCGTATGGGGGACCGGTGAAGCTTTCTTT,CSVWGTGEAFF
-,TRBD1,TRBV19,TRBJ1-1,TGTGCCAGTAGAGACTTCAGGGGGCCTGGCACTGAAGCTTTCTTT,CASRDFRGPGTEAFF
-,TRBD1,TRBV3-1/TRBV3-2,TRBJ1-1,TGTGCCAGCAGCCAAGAAACAGGGGGATACATGAACACTGAAGCTTTCTTT,CASSQETGGYMNTEAFF
-,TRBD2,TRBV7-3,TRBJ2-1,TGTGCCAGCGGAACACTCAGCGGGAGGGTCGGCGATGAGCAGTTCTTC,CASGTLSGRVGDEQFF
many,TRBD1,TRBV27,TRBJ1-2,TGTGCCAGCAGAACGACAGGGGGGGGCTACACCTTC,CASRTTGGGYTF
-,TRBD1,TRBV28,TRBJ1-2,TGTGCCACACGGGACAGTGTCTATGGCTACACCTTC,CATRDSVYGYTF
-,-,TRBV6-4,TRBJ2-1,TGTGCCACGGCCCAGTGGGGGGAGGTGGGTGAGCAGTTCTTC,CATAQWGEVGEQFF
many,-,TRBV7-9,TRBJ1-1,TGTGCCAGCAGCTTACGCCGGGACAAACCCAACACTGAAGCTTTCTTT,CASSLRRDKPNTEAFF
-,TRBD1,TRBV7-2,TRBJ2-7,TGTGCCAGCACCCGACAGGGGGGAAGGTCCTACGAGCAGTACTTC,CASTRQGGRSYEQYF
-,-,TRBV27,TRBJ1-2,TGTGCCAGCAGCCCCTTGGGGGGAGTAGTTGGCTACACCTTC,CASSPLGGVVGYTF
-,-,TRBV18,TRBJ1-4,TGTGCCAGCTCACCACCATCCGGTGAAAAACTGTTTTTT,CASSPPSGEKLFF
-,-,TRBV30,TRBJ2-1,TGTGCCTGGACCCCGCCGCCAGGGAGGGGGTCCTACAATGAGCAGTTCTTC,CAWTPPPGRGSYNEQFF
few,-,TRBV14,TRBJ2-2,TGTGCCAGCAGCCAAGATTTGGGATTGGCCGGGGAGCTGTTTTTT,CASSQDLGLAGELFF
-,TRBD2,TRBV24-1,TRBJ2-1,TGTGCCACCAGTGGGGGGGGGTTCGATGAGCAGTTCTTC,CATSGGGFDEQFF
-,-,TRBV5-5,TRBJ2-7,TGTGCCAGCAGCTTGGTAGGGTTATACGAGCAGTACTTC,CASSLVGLYEQYF
-,-,TRBV30,TRBJ1-5,TGTGCCTGGAGTTCCCATACAGGGTTCGTGGATCAGCCCCAGCATTTT,CAWSSHTGFVDQPQHF
-,-,TRBV2,TRBJ2-3,TGTGCCAGCAGTGGGGACGGTAGCACAGATACGCAGTATTTT,CASSGDGSTDTQYF
once,TRBD1,TRBV28,TRBJ2-5,TGTGCCAGCAGTCACCGACAGGGCCAAGAGACCCAGTACTTC,CASSHRQGQETQYF
once,-,TRBV27,TRBJ1-5,TGTGCCAGCAGTTTTCGGGGGCCTAATCAGCCCCAGCATTTT,CASSFRGPNQPQHF
few,TRBD1,TRBV3-1/TRBV3-2,TRBJ1-4,TGTGCCAGCCAATACAGGGGTGCAACTAATGAAAAACTGTTTTTT,CASQYRGATNEKLFF
-,-,TRBV7-2,TRBJ1-4,TGTGCCAGCTCCCGGCTGGGGGCTAATGAAAAACTGTTTTTT,CASSRLGANEKLFF
-,-,TRBV3-1/TRBV3-2,TRBJ2-7,TGTGCCAGCAGCCAAGCCCCCCCTAGGCGTGCAGGGATATTCTACGAGCAGTACTTC,CASSQAPPRRAGIFYEQYF